This TCR beta chain was sequenced for a study of shared clonotypes between healthy human individuals. Germline values: CDR1 SGHKS, CDR2 YYEKEE (reference sequence). The trim removed 2 bases at V and 7 bases at J, leaving 2 bases unmatched. The CDR3 is made up of 13 amino acids. Partitioning of CD4+ cells yielded a CD45RA+ naive subset and a CD45RA-negative memory subset. Assay used: immunoSEQ multiplex PCR; TCRdb lists only in-frame clones, some missing. The table includes roughly 2.4 million clones, 95% detected once. The rearrangement joins TRBV5-5 to TRBJ1-4; 7 nucleotides align to TRBD1. The source of this sequence is a man younger than 35 in good health. Sequencing input: naive CD4+ T cells sorted from blood. As for subset: CD45RA+ positively selected. The chain's CDR3 is CASSFDRAEKLFF. The CDR3 DNA follows: TGTGCCAGCAGCTTTGACAGGGCTGAAAAACTGTTTTTT.